This T cell receptor beta chain was obtained from a study of Graves' ophthalmopathy and Graves' hyperthyroidism. Across the study: Peripheral blood was obtained at first diagnosis, ahead of any treatment.

CDR3 length equals 14 residues. J lost 4 bases, V lost 5 bases, and 5 bases had no gene match. Germline CDR1 PRHDT, CDR2 FYEKMQ (reference sequence). The study, taken as a whole, reports: Cross-validated, the 13-signature model showed 87.88%/81.08% sensitivity/specificity, and 80%/75% in the test set. The model flagged ophthalmopathy progression at more than 70% sensitivity and nearly 75% specificity.

For repertoire sequencing, the TCR beta CDR3 regions were amplified from RNA transcripts. First-round RT-PCR relied on HTBI primers, and a second-round multiplex PCR came next. TCRdb re-derived calls from the multiplex PCR reads in MiXCR, one entry per CDR3 protein. Of 340,000 or so distinct CDR3 sequences in the sample, 15% to 20% are singletons; the top ten hold over 9%. Orbital computed tomography and thyroid ultrasound, along with TRAb, serum thyroxine and clinical symptoms, underpinned diagnosis. This clonotype has a count of ten or more. What it recognizes is unknown. Material: peripheral blood. The sequence came from an adult man with Graves' ophthalmopathy. This chain joins TRBV13 and TRBJ2-7; 10 bases match TRBD1. CDR3 amino acids: CASSPGDRGYEQYF. Here the CDR3 DNA reads TGTGCCAGCAGCCCAGGGGACAGGGGTTACGAGCAGTACTTC.